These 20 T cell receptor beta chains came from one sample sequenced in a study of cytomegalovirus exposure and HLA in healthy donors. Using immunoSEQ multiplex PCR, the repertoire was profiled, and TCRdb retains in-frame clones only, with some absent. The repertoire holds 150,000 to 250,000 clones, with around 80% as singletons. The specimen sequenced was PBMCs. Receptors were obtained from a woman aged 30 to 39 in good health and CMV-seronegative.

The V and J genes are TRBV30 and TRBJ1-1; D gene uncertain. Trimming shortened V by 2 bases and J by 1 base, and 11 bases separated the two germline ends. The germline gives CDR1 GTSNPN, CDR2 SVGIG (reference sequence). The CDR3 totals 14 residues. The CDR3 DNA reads TGTGCCTGGAGTCTTCCTGGCCCGAACACTGAAGCTTTCTTT. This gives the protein CAWSLPGPNTEAFF.

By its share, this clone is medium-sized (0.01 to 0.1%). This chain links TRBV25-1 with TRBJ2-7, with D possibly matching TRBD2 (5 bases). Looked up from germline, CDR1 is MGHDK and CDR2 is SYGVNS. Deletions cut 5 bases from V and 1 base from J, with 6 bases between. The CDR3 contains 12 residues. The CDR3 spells CASSRGSYEQYF. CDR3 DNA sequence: TGTGCCAGCAGTCGGGGATCCTACGAGCAGTACTTC.

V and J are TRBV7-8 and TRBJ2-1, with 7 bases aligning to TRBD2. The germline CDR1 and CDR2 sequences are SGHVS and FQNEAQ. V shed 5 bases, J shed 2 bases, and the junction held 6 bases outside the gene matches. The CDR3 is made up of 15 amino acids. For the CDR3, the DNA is TGTGCCAGCAGCCATAGCGGGTCAACCTACAATGAGCAGTTCTTC. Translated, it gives CASSHSGSTYNEQFF.

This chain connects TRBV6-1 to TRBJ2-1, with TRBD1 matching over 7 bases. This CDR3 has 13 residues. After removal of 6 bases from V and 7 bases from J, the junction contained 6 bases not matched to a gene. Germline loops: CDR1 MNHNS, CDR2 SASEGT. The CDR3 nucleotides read TGTGCCAGCAGATACAGGGGCGGAAATGAGCAGTTCTTC. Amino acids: CASRYRGGNEQFF.

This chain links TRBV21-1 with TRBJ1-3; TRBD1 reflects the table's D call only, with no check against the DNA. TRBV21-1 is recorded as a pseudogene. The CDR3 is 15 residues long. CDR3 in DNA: TGTGCCAGCAGAAACAGAACAGACTCTGGAAACACCATATATTTT. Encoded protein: CASRNRTDSGNTIYF.

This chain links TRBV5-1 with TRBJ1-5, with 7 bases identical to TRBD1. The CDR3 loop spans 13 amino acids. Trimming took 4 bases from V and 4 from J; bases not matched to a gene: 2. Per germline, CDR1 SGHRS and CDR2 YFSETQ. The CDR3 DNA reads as TGCGCCAGCAGCGTGGACAGGAATCAGCCCCAGCATTTT. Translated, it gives CASSVDRNQPQHF.

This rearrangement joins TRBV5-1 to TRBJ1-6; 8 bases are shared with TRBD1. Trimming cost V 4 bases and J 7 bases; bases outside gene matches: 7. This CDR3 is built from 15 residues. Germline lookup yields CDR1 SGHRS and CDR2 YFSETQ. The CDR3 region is CASSLGQVGNSPLHF. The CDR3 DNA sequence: TGCGCCAGCAGCCTGGGACAGGTGGGAAATTCACCCCTCCACTTT.

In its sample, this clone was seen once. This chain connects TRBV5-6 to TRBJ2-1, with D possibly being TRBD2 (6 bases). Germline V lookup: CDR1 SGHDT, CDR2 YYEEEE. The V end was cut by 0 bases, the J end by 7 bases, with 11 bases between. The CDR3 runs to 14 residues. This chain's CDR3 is CASSLAWRENEQFF. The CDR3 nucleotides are TGTGCCAGCAGCTTGGCCTGGAGGGAGAATGAGCAGTTCTTC.

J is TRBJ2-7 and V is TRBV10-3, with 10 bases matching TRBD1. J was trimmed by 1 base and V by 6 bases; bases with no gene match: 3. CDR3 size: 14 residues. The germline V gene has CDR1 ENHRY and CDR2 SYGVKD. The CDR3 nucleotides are TGTGCCATCAGCCGACAGGGGGCGTCCTACGAGCAGTACTTC. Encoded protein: CAISRQGASYEQYF.

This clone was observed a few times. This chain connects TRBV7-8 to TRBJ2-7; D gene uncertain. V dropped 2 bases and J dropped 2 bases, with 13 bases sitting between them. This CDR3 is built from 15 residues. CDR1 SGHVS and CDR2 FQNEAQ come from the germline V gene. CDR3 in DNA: TGTGCCAGCAGCTTATCTGGAGACGTCCCCTACGAGCAGTACTTC. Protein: CASSLSGDVPYEQYF.

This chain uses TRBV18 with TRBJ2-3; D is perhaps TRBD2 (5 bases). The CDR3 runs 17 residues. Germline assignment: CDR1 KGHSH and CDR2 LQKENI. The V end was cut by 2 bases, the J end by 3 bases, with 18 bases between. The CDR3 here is CASSPIQGSGYTDTQYF. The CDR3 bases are TGTGCCAGCTCACCAATACAAGGGTCGGGGTATACAGATACGCAGTATTTT.

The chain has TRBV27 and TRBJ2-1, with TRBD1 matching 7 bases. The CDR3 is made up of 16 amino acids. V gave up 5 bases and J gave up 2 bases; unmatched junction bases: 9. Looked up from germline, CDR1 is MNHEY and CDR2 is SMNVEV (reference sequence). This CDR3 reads CASSSLRDRPYNEQFF. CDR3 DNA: TGTGCCAGCAGTAGCCTCCGGGACAGACCCTACAATGAGCAGTTCTTC.

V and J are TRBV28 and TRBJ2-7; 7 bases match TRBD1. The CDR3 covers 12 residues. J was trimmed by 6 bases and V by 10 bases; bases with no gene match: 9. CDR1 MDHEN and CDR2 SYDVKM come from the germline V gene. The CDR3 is CATHPGGREQYF. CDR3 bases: TGTGCCACCCATCCAGGGGGTCGCGAGCAGTACTTC.

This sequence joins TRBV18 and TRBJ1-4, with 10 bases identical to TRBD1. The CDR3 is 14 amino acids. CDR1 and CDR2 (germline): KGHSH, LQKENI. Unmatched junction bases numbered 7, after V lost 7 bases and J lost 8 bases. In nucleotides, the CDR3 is TGTGCCAGCTACTCCGGGACAGGGGCGGAAAAACTGTTTTTT. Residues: CASYSGTGAEKLFF.

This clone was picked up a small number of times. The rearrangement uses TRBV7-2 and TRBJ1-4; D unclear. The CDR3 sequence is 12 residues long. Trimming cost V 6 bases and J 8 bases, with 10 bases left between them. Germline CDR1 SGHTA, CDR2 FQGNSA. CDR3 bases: TGTGCCAGCAGTCCCCGGAGCGAAAAACTGTTTTTT. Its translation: CASSPRSEKLFF. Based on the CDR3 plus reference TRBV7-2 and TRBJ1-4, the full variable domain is GAGVSQSPSNKVTEKGKDVELRCDPISGHTALYWYRQSLGQGLEFLIYFQGNSAPDKSGLPSDRFSAERTGGSVSTLTIQRTQQEDSAVYLCASSPRSEKLFFGSGTQLSVL.

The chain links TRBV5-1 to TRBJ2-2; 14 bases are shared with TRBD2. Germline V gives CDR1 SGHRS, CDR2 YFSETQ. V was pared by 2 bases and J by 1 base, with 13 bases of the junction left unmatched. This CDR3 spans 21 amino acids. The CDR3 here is CASSLVAWGLAGVGNTGELFF. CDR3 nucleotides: TGCGCCAGCAGCTTAGTAGCCTGGGGACTAGCGGGAGTAGGGAACACCGGGGAGCTGTTTTTT.

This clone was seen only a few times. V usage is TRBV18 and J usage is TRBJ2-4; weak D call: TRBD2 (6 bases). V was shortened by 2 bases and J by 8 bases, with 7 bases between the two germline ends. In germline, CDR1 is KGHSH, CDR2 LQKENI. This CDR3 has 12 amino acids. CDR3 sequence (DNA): TGTGCCAGCTCACCATGGGGGGACATTCAGTACTTC. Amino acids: CASSPWGDIQYF.

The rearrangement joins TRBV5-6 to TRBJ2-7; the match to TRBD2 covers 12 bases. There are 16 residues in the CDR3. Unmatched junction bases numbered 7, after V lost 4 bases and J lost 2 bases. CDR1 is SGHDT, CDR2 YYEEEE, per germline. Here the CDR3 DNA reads TGTGCCAGCAGCACAAAGCTAGCGGGAGGGACCTACGAGCAGTACTTC. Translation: CASSTKLAGGTYEQYF.

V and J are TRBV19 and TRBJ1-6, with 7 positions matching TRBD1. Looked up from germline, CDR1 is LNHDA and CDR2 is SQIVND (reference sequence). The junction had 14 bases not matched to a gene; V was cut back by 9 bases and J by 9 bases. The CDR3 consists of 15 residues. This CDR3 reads CASDTSGTVSSPLHF. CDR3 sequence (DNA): TGTGCCAGCGACACTTCAGGGACAGTCAGTTCACCCCTCCACTTT.

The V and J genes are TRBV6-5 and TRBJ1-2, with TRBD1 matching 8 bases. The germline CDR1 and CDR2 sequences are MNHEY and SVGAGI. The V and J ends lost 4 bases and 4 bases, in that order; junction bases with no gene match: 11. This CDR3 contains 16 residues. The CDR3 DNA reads TGTGCCAGCAGTTCCCGGCACCAGGGGGCGAGCTATGGCTACACCTTC. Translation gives CASSSRHQGASYGYTF.